These 2 T cell receptor beta chains share one sample of origin, sequenced in a study of cytomegalovirus exposure and HLA in healthy donors. Both 60 Vbeta primers and 13 Jbeta primers went into the PCR. Repertoires were generated with immunoSEQ multiplex PCR, while TCRdb's copy carries only in-frame clones and drops some. The profile shows about 150,000 clones, 75% to 85% of them singletons. The sequencing input was PBMCs. The receptors originated from a male donor in good health and CMV-seronegative.

The chain links TRBV14 to TRBJ1-1; 8 bases fit TRBD1. V lost 4 bases and J lost 1; bases outside the gene matches: 14. Germline values: CDR1 SGHDN, CDR2 FVKESK. This CDR3 has 18 residues. CDR3 bases: TGTGCCAGCAGCCGGCTCGGACAGGGCGGTTGGGCGAACACTGAAGCTTTCTTT. This sequence encodes CASSRLGQGGWANTEAFF. The whole variable domain, filled in from reference TRBV14 and TRBJ1-1, reads EAGVTQFPSHSVIEKGQTVTLRCDPISGHDNLYWYRRVMGKEIKFLLHFVKESKQDESGMPNNRFLAERTGGTYSTLKVQPAELEDSGVYFCASSRLGQGGWANTEAFFGQGTRLTVV.

CDR3 in DNA: TGTGCCAGCAGTTACTCGTCAGGGGGTGGCACTGAAGCTTTCTTT. Its protein is CASSYSSGGGTEAFF. The chain carries TRBV6-5 and TRBJ1-1, with TRBD1 matching over 7 bases. This CDR3 contains 15 residues. Trimming removed 0 bases from V and 4 bases from J; junction bases left unmatched: 5. The germline V gene encodes CDR1 MNHEY and CDR2 SVGAGI.